Listed below are T cell receptor beta chains from one sample, sequenced in a study of beta chain features in type 1 diabetes. Method: immunoSEQ multiplex PCR; TCRdb's copy keeps in-frame clones and lacks some. The sample has around 250,000 clones, roughly 20% seen once. Material: naive CD4+ T cells from blood. Receptors originate from a woman in her thirties or forties with type 1 diabetes. The conserved cysteine and the conserved F or W are not part of the CDR3 here.

TRBV7-2,9,ASSSGIPLH
TRBV7-2,13,ASSPTSVGTGELF
TRBV2,12,ASSETGQGGGYT
TRBV28,10,ASLGTADGYT
TRBV5-1,13,ASSLGVQPPNEQY
TRBV4-1,15,ASSQDFFGRGDGELF
TRBV2,13,ASRDRGRGTDTQY
TRBV6-5,10,ASRTDQETQY
TRBV2,12,ASSDFGQENIQY
TRBV5-4,14,ASSSQIRTGDNEQF
TRBV19,16,ASSIGASGGSVNNEQF
TRBV4-1,14,ASSQAGPALQETQY
TRBV25-1,11,ASSLGGDTEAF
TRBV4-1,11,ASSPTGRNIQY
TRBV5-1,14,ASSSGLAGLTDTQY
TRBV28,13,ASTTAGGSYNEQF
TRBV9,12,ASSERPPNSPLH
TRBV29-1,12,SVTGQGYDNEQF
TRBV7-2,14,ASSLVGGGTWDEQF
TRBV9,15,ASSVAGGTRSQETQY
TRBV6-6,11,ASTKEEVKSYT
TRBV14,11,ASSQVPREEQY
TRBV5-1,11,ASSFHSINEQF
TRBV9,12,ASSPRAARETQY
TRBV18,12,ASSPVRGNNEQF
TRBV27,11,ASSSRDNAEQY
TRBV7-9,14,ASSPPGGSGNQPQH